This T cell receptor beta chain emerged from a study of Ad26.COV2.S vaccination and SARS-CoV-2 variants. Study observations and caveats: The TCR breadth and depth analyses may have produced an underestimate of total T cell responses. Spike-specific TCR breadth was greater in vaccine than placebo recipients. For non-spike TCRs, breadth in vaccine recipients resembled that in placebo recipients.

With respect to this clone: Its antigen is as yet unknown.

Germline V gene data show CDR1 as SGHTA and CDR2 as FQGNSA. The CDR3 is 13 residues long. The germline V and J ends were trimmed by 6 bases and 2 bases, with 9 bases remaining between them. Repertoires were generated with immunoSEQ multiplex PCR, while TCRdb's copy carries only in-frame clones and drops some. The sample includes under 250,000 clones, approximately 88% of them seen just once. The treatment is: 15 to 20 received Ad26.COV2.S at low or high dose, single or two shots; 5 received placebo; per-sample allocation not given. Specimens were obtained on day 63 following the first vaccine or placebo injection. The individual, an adult aged 18-55 years, was a donor in Boston.

This TCR was recovered from a person between 18 and 60 years old who received the Ad26.COV2.S COVID-19 vaccine or a placebo. This specimen was peripheral blood, taken in a trial of Ad26.COV2.S vaccine versus placebo. The chain is built from TRBV7-2 and TRBJ2-3, with no clear D. CDR3 region: CASRKLLTDTQYF. CDR3 DNA sequence: TGTGCCAGCAGGAAGTTACTCACAGATACGCAGTATTTT.